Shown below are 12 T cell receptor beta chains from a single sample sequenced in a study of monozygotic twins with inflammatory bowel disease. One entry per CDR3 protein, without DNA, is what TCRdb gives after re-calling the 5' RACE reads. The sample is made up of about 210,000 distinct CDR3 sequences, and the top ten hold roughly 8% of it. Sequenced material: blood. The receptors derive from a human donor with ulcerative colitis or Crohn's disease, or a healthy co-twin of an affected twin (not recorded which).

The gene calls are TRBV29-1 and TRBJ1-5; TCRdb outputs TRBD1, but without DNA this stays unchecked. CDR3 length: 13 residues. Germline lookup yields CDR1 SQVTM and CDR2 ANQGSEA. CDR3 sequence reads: CSVGGTGNQPQHF.

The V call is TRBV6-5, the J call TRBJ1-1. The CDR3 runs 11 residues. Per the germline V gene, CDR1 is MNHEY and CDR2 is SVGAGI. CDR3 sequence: CASLGWSEAFF.

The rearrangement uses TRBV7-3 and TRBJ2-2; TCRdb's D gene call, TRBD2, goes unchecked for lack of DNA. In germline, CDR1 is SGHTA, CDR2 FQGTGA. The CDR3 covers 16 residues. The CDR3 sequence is CASSLGGAGTRGELFF. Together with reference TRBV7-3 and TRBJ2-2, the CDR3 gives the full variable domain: GAGVSQTPSNKVTEKGKYVELRCDPISGHTALYWYRQSLGQGPEFLIYFQGTGAADDSGLPNDRFFAVRPEGSVSTLKIQRTERGDSAVYLCASSLGGAGTRGELFFGEGSRLTVL.

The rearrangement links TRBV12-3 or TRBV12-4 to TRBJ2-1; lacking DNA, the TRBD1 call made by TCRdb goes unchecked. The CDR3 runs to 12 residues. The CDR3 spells CASSIRQGQQFF.

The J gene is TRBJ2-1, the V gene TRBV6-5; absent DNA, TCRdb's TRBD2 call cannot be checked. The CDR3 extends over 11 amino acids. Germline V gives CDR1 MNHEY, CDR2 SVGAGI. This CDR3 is CASSSGVEQFF.

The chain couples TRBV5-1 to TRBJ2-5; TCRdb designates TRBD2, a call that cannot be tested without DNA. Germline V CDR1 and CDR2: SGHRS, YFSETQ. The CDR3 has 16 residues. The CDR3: CASSLSTSGAQETQYF.

This CDR3 reads CASSFGTHTEAFF. The rearrangement links TRBV5-1 to TRBJ1-1; with no DNA, the TCRdb D assignment of TRBD1 cannot be verified. CDR3 length equals 13 residues. In germline, CDR1 is SGHRS, CDR2 YFSETQ.

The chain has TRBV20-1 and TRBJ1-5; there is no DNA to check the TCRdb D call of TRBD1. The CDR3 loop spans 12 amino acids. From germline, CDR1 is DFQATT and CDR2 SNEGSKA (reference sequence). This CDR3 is CSAKTGMQPQHF.

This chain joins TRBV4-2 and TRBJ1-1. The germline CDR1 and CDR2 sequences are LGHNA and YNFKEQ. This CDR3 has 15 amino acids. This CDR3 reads CASSQDSDFGTEAFF.

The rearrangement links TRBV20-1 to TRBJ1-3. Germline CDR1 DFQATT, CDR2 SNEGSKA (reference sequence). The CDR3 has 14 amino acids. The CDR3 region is CSARDQGVGNTIYF.

CDR3 amino acids: CSASHFRDGPVQFF. The chain combines TRBV20-1 with TRBJ2-1; TCRdb selects TRBD2, and the lack of DNA leaves this call unchecked. Germline CDR1 and CDR2: DFQATT and SNEGSKA (reference sequence). The CDR3 totals 14 residues.

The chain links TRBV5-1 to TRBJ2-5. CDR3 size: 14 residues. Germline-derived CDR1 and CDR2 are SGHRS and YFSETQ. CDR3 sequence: CASSLVVTRETQYF.